The present entry profiles one TCR beta chain with its context. Its antigen is as yet unknown. This record comes from a study of shared clonotypes between healthy human individuals. There are 14 residues in the CDR3. V lost 7 bases and J 1 base, leaving 14 bases between the germline ends. Germline lookup yields CDR1 SGHNT and CDR2 YYREEE (reference sequence). Study-level findings and limits: Sampling used blood alone; tissue repertoires probably differ.

The genomic DNA of each subset was split evenly across several immunoSEQ plates. As originally analysed: Filtering of immunoSEQ junctional sequences could not match full-length read filtering. Repertoires were generated with immunoSEQ multiplex PCR, while TCRdb's copy carries only in-frame clones and drops some. V and J calls and clone size come straight from that table; D and trimming were deduced from the DNA. This repertoire shows around 2.3 million clones, almost 96% found once; its top ten account for around 0.13%. Researchers partitioned CD4+ cells into CD45RA+ naive and CD45RA-negative memory subsets.

The rearrangement links TRBV5-4 to TRBJ1-1; maybe TRBD1 (5 bases). Sequences were obtained from naive CD4+ T cells sorted from blood. Stated subset: CD45RA+ positively selected. The clonotype originates from a man younger than 35 in good health. For the CDR3, the DNA is TGTGCCAGCGCACCGAGGGACGGGAACACTGAAGCTTTCTTT. This translates into CASAPRDGNTEAFF.